This paragraph covers one TCR beta chain sequence. Its antigen is unidentified. With 3 bases removed from V and 1 base from J, the gap between germline ends came to 13 bases. This CDR3 has 16 residues. CDR1 is MNHNS, CDR2 SASEGT, per germline. Each TCR library used around 540 ng of total RNA and a linear amplification protocol. TCRdb reprocessed the reads with MiXCR, giving one entry per CDR3 protein. The repertoire holds around 200,000 distinct CDR3 sequences, with about 76% as singletons. This sample is drawn from a study of healthy donors' naive CD4 and CD8 T cells. Study observations and caveats: Possible naive T cell homeostatic proliferation bias remained unaddressed. Bulk sequencing left alpha and beta chains unpaired. Reportedly, most V and J gene segments showed naive CD4+ versus CD8+ bias.

Input material: naive CD4+ and CD8+ T cells sorted from blood, pooled from several donors. The chain carries TRBV6-1 and TRBJ1-3; TRBD1 might be the D (6 bases). The clonotype was recovered from a pool of human donors in good health; the sample pools cells from several healthy donors. The CDR3, as DNA: TGTGCCAGCAGTGAGGTCCAGGGGTTATCTGGAAACACCATATATTTT. It encodes CASSEVQGLSGNTIYF.